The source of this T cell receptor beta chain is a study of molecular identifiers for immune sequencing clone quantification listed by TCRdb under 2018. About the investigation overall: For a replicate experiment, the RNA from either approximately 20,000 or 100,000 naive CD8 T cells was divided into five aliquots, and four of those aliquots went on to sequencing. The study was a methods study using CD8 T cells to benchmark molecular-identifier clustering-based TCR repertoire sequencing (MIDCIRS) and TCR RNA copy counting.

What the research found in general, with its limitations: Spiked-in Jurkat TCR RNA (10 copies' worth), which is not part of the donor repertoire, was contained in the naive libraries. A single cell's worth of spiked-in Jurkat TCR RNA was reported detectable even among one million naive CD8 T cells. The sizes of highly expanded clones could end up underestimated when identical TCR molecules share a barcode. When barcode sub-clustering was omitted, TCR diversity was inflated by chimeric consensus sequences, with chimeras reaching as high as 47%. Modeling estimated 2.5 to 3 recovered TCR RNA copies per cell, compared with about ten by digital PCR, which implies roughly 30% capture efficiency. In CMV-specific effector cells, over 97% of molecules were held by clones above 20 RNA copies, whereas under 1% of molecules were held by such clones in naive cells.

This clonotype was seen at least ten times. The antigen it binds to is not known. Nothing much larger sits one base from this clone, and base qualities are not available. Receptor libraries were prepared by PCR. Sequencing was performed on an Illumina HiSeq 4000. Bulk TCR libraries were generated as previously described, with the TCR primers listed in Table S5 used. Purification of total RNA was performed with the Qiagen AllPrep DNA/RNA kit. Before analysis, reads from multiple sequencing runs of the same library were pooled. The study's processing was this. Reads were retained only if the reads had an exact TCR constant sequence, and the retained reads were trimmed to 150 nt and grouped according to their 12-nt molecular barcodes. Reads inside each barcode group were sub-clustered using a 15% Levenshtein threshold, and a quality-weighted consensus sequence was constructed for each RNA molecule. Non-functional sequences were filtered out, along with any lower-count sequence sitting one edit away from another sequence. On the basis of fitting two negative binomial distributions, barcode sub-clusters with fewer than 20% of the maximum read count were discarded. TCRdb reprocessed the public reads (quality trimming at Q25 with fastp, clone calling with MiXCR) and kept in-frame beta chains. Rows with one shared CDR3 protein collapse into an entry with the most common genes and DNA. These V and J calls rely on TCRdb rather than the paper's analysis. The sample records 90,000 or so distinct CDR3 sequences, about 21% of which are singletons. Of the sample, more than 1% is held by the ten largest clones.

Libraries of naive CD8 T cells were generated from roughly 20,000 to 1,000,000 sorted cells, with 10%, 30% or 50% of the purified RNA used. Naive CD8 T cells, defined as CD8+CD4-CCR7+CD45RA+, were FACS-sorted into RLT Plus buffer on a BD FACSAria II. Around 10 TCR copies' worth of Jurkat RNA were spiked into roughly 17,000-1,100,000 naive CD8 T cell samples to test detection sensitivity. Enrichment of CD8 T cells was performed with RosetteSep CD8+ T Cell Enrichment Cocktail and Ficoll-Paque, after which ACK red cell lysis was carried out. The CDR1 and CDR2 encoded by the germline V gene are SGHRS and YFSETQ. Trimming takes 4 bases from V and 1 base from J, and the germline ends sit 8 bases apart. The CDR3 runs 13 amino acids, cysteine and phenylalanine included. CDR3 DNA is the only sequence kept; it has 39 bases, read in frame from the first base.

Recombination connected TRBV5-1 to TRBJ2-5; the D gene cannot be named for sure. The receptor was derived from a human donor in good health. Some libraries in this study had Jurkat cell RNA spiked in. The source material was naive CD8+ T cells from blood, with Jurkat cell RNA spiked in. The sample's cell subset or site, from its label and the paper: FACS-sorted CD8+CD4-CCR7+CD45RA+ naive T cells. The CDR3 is CASSKNLQETQYF. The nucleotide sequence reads TGCGCCAGCAGCAAGAACCTCCAAGAGACCCAGTACTTC. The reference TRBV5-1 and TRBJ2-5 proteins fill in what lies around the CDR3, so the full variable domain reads KAGVTQTPRYLIKTRGQQVTLSCSPISGHRSVSWYQQTPGQGLQFLFEYFSETQRNKGNFPGRFSGRQFSNSRSEMNVSTLELGDSALYLCASSKNLQETQYFGPGTRLLVL.